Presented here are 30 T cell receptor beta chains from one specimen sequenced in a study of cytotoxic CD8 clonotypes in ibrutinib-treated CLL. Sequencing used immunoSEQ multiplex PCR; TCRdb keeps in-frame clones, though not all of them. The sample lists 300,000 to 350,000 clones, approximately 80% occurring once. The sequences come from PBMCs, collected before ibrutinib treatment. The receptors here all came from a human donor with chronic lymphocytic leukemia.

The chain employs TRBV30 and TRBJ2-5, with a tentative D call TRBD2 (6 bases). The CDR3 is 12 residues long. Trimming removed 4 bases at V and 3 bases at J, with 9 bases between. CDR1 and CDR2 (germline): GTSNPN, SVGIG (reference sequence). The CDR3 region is CAWTRGKETQYF. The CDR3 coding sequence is TGTGCCTGGACTCGGGGGAAAGAGACCCAGTACTTC.

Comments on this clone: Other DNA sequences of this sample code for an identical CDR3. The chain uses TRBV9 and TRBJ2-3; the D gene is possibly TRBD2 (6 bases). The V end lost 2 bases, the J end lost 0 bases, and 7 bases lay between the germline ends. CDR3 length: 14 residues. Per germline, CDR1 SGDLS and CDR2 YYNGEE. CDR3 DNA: TGTGCCAGCAGCGTTGGGGGGAGCACAGATACGCAGTATTTT. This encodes CASSVGGSTDTQYF.

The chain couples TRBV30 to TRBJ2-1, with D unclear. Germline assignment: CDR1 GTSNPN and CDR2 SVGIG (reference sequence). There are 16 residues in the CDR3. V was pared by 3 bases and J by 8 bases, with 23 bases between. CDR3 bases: TGTGCCTGGAGACTAAGTTTCTTAAATCTAGGCTATGAGCAGTTCTTC. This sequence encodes CAWRLSFLNLGYEQFF.

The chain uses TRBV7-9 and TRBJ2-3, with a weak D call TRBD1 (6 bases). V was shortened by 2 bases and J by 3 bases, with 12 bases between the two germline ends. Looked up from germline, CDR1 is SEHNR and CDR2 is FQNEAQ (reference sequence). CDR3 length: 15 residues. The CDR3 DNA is TGTGCCAGCAGCTTACTAGCAGGGGCGACAGATACGCAGTATTTT. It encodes CASSLLAGATDTQYF.

As DNA, the CDR3 is TGTGCCAGCAGCTTTTTAGCAGGGAACACTGAAGCTTTCTTT. Encoded protein: CASSFLAGNTEAFF. The chain couples TRBV7-9 to TRBJ1-1; D ambiguous. Germline V gene lookup returns CDR1 SEHNR and CDR2 FQNEAQ (reference sequence). This CDR3 region has 14 residues. The V end was cut by 3 bases, the J end by 1 base, with 9 bases between.

The CDR3 DNA is TGTGCCAGCAGCCCCGTACGGCGCCCGCACTCCTACAATGAGCAGTTCTTC. Translating it yields CASSPVRRPHSYNEQFF. The chain carries TRBV7-9 and TRBJ2-1; no clear D. Trimming shortened V by 5 bases and J by 0 bases, and 17 bases separated the two germline ends. Germline V lookup: CDR1 SEHNR, CDR2 FQNEAQ (reference sequence). The CDR3 totals 17 residues. Looking up the rest from reference TRBV7-9 and TRBJ2-1 gives the full variable domain: DTGVSQNPRHKITKRGQNVTFRCDPISEHNRLYWYRQTLGQGPEFLTYFQNEAQLEKSRLLSDRFSAERPKGSFSTLEIQRTEQGDSAMYLCASSPVRRPHSYNEQFFGPGTRLTVL.

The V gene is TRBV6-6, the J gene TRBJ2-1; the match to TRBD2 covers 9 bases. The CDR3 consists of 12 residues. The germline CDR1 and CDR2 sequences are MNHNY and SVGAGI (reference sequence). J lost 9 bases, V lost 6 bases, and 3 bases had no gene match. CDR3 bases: TGTGCCAGCAGGGGACTAGCTGCTGAGCAGTTCTTC. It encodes CASRGLAAEQFF.

CDR3 in amino acids: CASSWTGWADTQYF. The CDR3 bases are TGTGCCAGCAGCTGGACAGGGTGGGCAGATACGCAGTATTTT. The rearrangement uses TRBV27 and TRBJ2-3, with TRBD1 matching 8 bases. The CDR3 sequence is 14 residues long. Germline V CDR1 and CDR2: MNHEY, SMNVEV (reference sequence). The junction had 6 bases not matched to a gene; V was cut back by 6 bases and J by 4 bases.

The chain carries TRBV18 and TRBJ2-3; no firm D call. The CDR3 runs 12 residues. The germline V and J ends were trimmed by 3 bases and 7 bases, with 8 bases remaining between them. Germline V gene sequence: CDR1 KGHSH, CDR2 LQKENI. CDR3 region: CASSPSTNTQYF. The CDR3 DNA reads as TGTGCCAGCTCACCTAGCACCAATACGCAGTATTTT.

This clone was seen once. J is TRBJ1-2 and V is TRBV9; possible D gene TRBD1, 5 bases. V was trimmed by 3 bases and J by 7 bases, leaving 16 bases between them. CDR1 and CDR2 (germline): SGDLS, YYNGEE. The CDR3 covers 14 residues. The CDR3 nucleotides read TGTGCCAGCAGCGCCGCTGGGGGGGTGGGTGGCTACACCTTC. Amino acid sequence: CASSAAGGVGGYTF.

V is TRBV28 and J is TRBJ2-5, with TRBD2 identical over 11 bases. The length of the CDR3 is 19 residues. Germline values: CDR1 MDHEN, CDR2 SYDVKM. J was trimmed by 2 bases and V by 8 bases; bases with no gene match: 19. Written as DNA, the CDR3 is TGTGCCAGCCCACCTGCGGGGCTAGCGGGAGGTTGGGGGCAAGAGACCCAGTACTTC. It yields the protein CASPPAGLAGGWGQETQYF.

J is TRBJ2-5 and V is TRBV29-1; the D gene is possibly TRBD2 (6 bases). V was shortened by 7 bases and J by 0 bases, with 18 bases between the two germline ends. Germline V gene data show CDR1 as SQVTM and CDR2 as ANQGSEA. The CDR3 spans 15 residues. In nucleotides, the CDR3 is TGCAGCGCACACGGGGGAGAGGGGTACCAAGAGACCCAGTACTTC. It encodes CSAHGGEGYQETQYF.

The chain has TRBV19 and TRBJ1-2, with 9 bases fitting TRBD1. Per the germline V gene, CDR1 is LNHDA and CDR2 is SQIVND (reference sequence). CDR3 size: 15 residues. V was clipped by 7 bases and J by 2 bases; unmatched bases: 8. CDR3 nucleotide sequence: TGTGCCAGTATCGGCCCCGGGACAGGGAACTATGGCTACACCTTC. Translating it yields CASIGPGTGNYGYTF. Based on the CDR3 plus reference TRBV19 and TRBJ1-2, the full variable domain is DGGITQSPKYLFRKEGQNVTLSCEQNLNHDAMYWYRQDPGQGLRLIYYSQIVNDFQKGDIAEGYSVSREKKESFPLTVTSAQKNPTAFYLCASIGPGTGNYGYTFGSGTRLTVV.

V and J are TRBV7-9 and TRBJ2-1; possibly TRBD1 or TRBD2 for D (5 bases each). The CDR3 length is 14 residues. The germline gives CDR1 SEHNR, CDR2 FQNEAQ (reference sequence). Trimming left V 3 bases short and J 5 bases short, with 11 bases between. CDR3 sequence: CASSFRDLDNEQFF. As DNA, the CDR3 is TGTGCCAGCAGCTTCCGGGACCTCGACAATGAGCAGTTCTTC.

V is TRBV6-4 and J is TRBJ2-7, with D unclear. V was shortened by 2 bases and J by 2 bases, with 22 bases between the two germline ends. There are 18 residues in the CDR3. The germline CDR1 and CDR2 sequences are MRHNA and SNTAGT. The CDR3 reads CASSDQHVFRMLAYEQYF. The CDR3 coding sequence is TGTGCCAGCAGTGACCAGCACGTCTTTCGGATGTTGGCCTACGAGCAGTACTTC.

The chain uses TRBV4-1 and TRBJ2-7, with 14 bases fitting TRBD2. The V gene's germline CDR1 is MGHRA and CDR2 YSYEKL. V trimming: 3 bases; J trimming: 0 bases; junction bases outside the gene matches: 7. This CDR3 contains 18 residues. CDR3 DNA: TGCGCCAGCAGCCACGGGACTAGCGGGAGCGTTAGCTCCTACGAGCAGTACTTC. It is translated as CASSHGTSGSVSSYEQYF.

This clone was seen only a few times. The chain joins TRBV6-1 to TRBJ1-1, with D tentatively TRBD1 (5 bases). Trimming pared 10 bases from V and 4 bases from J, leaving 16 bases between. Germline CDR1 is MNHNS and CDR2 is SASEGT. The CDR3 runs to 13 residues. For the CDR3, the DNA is TGTGCCACCCAGATAGACAGATCCACTGAAGCTTTCTTT. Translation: CATQIDRSTEAFF.

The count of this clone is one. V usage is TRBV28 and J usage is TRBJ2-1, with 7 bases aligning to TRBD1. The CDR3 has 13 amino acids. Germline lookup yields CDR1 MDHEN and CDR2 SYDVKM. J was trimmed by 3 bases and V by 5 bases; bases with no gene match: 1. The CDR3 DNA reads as TGTGCCAGCAGTAGGGACAGCTACAATGAGCAGTTCTTC. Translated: CASSRDSYNEQFF.

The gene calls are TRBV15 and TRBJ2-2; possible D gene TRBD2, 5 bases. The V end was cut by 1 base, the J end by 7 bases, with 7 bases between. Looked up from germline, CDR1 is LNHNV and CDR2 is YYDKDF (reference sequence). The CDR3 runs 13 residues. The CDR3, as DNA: TGTGCCACCAGCAGAGCGGGGTTCGGGGAGCTGTTTTTT. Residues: CATSRAGFGELFF.

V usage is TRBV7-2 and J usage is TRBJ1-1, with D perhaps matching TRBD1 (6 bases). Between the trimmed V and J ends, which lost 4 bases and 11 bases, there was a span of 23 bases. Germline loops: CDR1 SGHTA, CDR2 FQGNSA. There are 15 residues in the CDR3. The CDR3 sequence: CASSYTYPQGIQAFF. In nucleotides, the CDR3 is TGTGCCAGCAGCTACACGTACCCGCAGGGGATTCAGGCTTTCTTT.

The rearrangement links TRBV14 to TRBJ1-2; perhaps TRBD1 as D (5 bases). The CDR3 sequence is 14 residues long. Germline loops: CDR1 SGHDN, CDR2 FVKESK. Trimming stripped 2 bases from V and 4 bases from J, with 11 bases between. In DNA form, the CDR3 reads TGTGCCAGCAGCCAATATCAGGGTTCCTATGGCTACACCTTC. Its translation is CASSQYQGSYGYTF.

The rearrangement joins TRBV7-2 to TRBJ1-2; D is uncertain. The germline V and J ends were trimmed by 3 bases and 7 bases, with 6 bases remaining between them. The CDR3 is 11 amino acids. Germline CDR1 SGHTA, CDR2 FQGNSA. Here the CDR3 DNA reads TGTGCCAGCAGCTTGTACTCTGGCTACACCTTC. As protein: CASSLYSGYTF.

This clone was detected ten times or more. The CDR3 DNA follows: TGTGCCAGTAGTACCCACGCCGGGGACACCGGGGAGCTGTTTTTT. Translation gives CASSTHAGDTGELFF. This chain connects TRBV19 to TRBJ2-2; D perhaps matches TRBD2 (5 bases). Germline V lookup: CDR1 LNHDA, CDR2 SQIVND (reference sequence). Deletions cut 4 bases from V and 3 bases from J, with 12 bases between. The length of the CDR3 is 15 residues.

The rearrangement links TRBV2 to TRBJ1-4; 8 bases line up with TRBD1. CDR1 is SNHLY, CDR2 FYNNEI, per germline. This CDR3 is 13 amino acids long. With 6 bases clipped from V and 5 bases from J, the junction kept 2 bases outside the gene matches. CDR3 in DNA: TGTGCCAGCAGCCGGGACAGGAATGAAAAACTGTTTTTT. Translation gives CASSRDRNEKLFF.

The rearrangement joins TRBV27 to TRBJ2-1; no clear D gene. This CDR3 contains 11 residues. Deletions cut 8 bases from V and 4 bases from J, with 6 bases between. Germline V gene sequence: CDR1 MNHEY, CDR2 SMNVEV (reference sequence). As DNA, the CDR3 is TGTGCCAGCCGGTCTTACAATGAGCAGTTCTTC. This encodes CASRSYNEQFF.

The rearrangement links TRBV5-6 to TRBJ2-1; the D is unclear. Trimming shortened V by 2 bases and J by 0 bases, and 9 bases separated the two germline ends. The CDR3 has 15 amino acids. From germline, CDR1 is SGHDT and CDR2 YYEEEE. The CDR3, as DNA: TGTGCCAGCAGCTTTGGTCAGAGCTCCTACAATGAGCAGTTCTTC. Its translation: CASSFGQSSYNEQFF.

CDR3 region: CASSQVVSGTGTEAFF. The CDR3 nucleotides are TGTGCCAGCAGCCAAGTTGTTTCGGGAACGGGCACTGAAGCTTTCTTT. The chain couples TRBV4-2 to TRBJ1-1; D is ambiguous. This CDR3 has 16 amino acids. The germline V gene has CDR1 LGHNA and CDR2 YNFKEQ. V lost 1 base and J 4 bases, leaving 16 bases between the germline ends.

CDR3 amino acids: CASSWPYNEQFF. In DNA, the CDR3 is TGTGCCAGCAGCTGGCCCTACAATGAGCAGTTCTTC. The rearrangement links TRBV7-9 to TRBJ2-1; D remains ambiguous. In germline, CDR1 is SEHNR, CDR2 FQNEAQ (reference sequence). The CDR3 length is 12 residues. V gave up 4 bases and J gave up 2 bases, with 3 bases separating them.

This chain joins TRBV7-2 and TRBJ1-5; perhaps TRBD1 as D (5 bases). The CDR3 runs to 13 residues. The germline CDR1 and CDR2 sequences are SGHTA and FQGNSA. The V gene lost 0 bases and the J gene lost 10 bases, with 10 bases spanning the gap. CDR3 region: CASSLAQGIPQHF. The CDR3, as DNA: TGTGCCAGCAGCTTAGCGCAGGGTATACCCCAGCATTTT.

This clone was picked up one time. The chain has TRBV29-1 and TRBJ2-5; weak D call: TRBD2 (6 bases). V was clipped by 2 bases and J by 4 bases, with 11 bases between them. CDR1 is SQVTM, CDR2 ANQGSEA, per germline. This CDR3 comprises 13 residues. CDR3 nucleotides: TGCAGCGTTGAACTCGGGAGAATAGAGACCCAGTACTTC. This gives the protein CSVELGRIETQYF.